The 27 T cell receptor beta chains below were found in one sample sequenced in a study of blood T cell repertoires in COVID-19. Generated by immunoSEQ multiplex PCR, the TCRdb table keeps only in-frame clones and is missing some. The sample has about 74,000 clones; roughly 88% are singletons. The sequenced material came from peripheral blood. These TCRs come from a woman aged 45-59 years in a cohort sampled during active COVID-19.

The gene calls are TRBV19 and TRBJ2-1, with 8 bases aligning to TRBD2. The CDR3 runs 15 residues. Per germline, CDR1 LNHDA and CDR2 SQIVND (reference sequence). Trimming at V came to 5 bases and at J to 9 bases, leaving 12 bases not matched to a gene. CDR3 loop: CASSSSGLREGEQFF. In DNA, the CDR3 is TGTGCCAGTAGTTCTAGCGGGCTTAGAGAGGGTGAGCAGTTCTTC.

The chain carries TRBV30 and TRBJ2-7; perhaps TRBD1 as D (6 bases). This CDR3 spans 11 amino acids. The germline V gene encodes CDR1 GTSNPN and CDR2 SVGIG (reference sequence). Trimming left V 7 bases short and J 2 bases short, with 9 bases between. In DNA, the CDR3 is TGTGCCTCTCAGGGGACCTACGAGCAGTACTTC. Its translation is CASQGTYEQYF.

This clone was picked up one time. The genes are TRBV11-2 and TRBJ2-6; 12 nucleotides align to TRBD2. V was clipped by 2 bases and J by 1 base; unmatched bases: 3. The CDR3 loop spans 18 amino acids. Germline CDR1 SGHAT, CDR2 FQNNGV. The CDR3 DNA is TGTGCCAGCAGCTTAACCGGACTAGCGGGATCTGGGGCCAACGTCCTGACTTTC. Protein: CASSLTGLAGSGANVLTF.

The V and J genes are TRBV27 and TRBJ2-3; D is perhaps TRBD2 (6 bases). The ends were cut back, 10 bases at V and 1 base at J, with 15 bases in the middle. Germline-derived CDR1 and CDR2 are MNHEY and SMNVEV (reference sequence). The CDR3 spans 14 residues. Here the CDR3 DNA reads TGTGCCACCGTTGGGACTTCACGCACAGATACGCAGTATTTT. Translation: CATVGTSRTDTQYF.

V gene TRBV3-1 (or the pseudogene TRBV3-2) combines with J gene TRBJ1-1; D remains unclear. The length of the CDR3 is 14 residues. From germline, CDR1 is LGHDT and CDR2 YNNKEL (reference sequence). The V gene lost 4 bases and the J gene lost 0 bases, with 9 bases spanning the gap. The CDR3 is CASSRLLLNTEAFF. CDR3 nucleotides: TGTGCCAGCAGCCGCCTCCTATTGAACACTGAAGCTTTCTTT.

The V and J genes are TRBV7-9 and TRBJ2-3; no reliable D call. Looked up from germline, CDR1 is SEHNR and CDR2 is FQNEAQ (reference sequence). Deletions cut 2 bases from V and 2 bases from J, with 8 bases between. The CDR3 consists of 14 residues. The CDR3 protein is CASSLLGDTDTQYF. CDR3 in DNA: TGTGCCAGCAGCTTACTAGGAGACACAGATACGCAGTATTTT.

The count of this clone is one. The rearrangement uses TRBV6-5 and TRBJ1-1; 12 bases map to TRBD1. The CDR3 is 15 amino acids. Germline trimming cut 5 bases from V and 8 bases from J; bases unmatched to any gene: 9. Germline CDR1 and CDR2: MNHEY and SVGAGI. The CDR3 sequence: CASSRPRDRGREAFF. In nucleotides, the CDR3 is TGTGCCAGCAGTCGGCCACGGGACAGGGGGCGAGAAGCTTTCTTT.

CDR3 bases: TGTGCCAGCAGCCAAGACCCTAGCGGGAGTATCTACGAGCAGTACTTC. Translation gives CASSQDPSGSIYEQYF. This rearrangement joins TRBV3-1 (or the pseudogene TRBV3-2) to TRBJ2-7, with 10 bases fitting TRBD2. The CDR3 spans 16 residues. Germline trimming cut 0 bases from V and 3 bases from J; bases unmatched to any gene: 5. Germline loops: CDR1 LGHDT, CDR2 YNNKEL (reference sequence).

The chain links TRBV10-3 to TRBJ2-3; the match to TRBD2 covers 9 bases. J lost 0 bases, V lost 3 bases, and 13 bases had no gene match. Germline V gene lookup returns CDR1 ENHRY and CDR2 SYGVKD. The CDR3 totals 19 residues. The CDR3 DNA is TGTGCCATCAGTGATGGGTTAATAGCGGGAGCTGGGAGCACAGATACGCAGTATTTT. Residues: CAISDGLIAGAGSTDTQYF.

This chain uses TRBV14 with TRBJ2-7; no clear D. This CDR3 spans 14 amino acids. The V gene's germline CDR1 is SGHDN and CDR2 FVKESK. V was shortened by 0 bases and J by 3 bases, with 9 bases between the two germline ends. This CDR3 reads CASSQEVRGYEQYF. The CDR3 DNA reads TGTGCCAGCAGCCAAGAAGTTAGAGGCTACGAGCAGTACTTC.

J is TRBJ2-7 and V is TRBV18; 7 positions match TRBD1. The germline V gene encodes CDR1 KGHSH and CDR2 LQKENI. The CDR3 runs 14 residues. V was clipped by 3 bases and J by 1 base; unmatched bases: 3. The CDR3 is CASSPSQGSYEQYF. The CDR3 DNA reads TGTGCCAGCTCACCTTCACAGGGGTCCTACGAGCAGTACTTC.

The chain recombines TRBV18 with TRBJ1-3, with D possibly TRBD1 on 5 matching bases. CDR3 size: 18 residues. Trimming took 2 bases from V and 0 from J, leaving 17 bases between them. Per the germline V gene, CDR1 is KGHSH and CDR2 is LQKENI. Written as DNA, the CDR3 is TGTGCCAGCTCACCATTGGACATTAGACAAGTCTCTGGAAACACCATATATTTT. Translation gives CASSPLDIRQVSGNTIYF.

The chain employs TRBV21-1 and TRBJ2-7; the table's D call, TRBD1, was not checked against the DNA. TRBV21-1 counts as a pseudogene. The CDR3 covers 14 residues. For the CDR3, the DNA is TGTGCCAGCAGCACCCGGGACAACTCCTACGAGCAGTACTTC. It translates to CASSTRDNSYEQYF.

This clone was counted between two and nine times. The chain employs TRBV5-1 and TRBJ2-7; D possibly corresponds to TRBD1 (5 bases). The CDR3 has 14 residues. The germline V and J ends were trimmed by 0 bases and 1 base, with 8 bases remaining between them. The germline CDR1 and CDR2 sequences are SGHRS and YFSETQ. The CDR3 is CASSLEQGSYEQYF. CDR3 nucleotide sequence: TGCGCCAGCAGCTTGGAGCAGGGTTCCTACGAGCAGTACTTC.

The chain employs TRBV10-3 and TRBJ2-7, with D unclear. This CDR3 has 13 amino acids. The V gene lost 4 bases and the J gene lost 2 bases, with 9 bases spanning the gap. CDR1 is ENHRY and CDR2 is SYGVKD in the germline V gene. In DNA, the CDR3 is TGTGCCATCAGTGTTGCGGTCCCCTACGAGCAGTACTTC. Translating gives CAISVAVPYEQYF.

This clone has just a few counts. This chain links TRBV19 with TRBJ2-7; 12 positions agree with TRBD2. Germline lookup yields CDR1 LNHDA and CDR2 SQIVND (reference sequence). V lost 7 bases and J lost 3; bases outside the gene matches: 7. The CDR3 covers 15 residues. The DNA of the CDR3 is TGTGCCAGTACCCTGACTAGCGGGAGTGTCTACGAGCAGTACTTC. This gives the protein CASTLTSGSVYEQYF.

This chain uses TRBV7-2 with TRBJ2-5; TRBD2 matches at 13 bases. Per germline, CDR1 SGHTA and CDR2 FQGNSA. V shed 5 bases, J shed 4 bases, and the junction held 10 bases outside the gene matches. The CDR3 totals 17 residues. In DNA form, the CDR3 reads TGTGCCAGCAGCACGGGACTAGCGGGATCTACACCAGAGACCCAGTACTTC. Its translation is CASSTGLAGSTPETQYF.

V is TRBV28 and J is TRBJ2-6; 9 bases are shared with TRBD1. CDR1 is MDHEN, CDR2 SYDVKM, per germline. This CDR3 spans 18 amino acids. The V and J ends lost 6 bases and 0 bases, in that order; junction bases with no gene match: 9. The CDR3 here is CASSLWTGASSGANVLTF. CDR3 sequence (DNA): TGTGCCAGCAGCCTGTGGACAGGGGCCTCCTCTGGGGCCAACGTCCTGACTTTC.

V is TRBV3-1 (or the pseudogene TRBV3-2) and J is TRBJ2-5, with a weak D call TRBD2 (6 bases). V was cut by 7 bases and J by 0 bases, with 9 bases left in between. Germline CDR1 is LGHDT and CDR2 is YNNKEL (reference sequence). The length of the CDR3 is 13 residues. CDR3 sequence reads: CASNQRDQETQYF. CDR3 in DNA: TGTGCCAGCAACCAGCGGGACCAAGAGACCCAGTACTTC.

Here the CDR3 reads CASSLWTGRGYNEQFF. The CDR3 DNA follows: TGTGCCAGCAGCTTATGGACAGGTAGAGGGTACAATGAGCAGTTCTTC. The rearrangement uses TRBV13 and TRBJ2-1, with TRBD1 identical over 7 bases. With V trimmed by 2 bases and J by 4 bases, 8 bases remained unmatched. Germline-derived CDR1 and CDR2 are PRHDT and FYEKMQ (reference sequence). The CDR3 runs 16 residues.

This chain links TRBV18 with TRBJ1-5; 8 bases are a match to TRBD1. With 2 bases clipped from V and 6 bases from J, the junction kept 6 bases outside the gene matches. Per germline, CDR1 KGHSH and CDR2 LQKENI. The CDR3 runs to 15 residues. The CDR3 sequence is CASSPDRGKGQPQHF. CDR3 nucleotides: TGTGCCAGCTCACCAGACAGGGGTAAGGGTCAGCCCCAGCATTTT. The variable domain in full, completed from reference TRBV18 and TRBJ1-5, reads NAGVMQNPRHLVRRRGQEARLRCSPMKGHSHVYWYRQLPEEGLKFMVYLQKENIIDESGMPKERFSAEFPKEGPSILRIQQVVRGDSAAYFCASSPDRGKGQPQHFGDGTRLSIL.

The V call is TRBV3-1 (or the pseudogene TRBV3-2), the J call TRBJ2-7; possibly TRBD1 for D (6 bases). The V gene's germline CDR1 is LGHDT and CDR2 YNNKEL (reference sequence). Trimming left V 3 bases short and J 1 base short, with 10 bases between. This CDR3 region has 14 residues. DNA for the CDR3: TGTGCCAGCAGCCAGGGGGACAAGTCCTACGAGCAGTACTTC. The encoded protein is CASSQGDKSYEQYF.

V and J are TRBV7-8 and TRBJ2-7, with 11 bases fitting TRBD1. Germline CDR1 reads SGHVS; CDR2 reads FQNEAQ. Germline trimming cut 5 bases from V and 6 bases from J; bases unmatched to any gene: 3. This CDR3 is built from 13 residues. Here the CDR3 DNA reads TGTGCCAGCAGCCTGGACAGGGGGCGCGAGCAGTACTTC. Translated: CASSLDRGREQYF.

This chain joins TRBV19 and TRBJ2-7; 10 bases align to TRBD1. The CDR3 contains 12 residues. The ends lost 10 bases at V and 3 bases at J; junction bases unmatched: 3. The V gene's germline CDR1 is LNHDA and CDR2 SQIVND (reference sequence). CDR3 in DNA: TGTGCCACGACAGGGGGCGGCTACGAGCAGTACTTC. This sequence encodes CATTGGGYEQYF.

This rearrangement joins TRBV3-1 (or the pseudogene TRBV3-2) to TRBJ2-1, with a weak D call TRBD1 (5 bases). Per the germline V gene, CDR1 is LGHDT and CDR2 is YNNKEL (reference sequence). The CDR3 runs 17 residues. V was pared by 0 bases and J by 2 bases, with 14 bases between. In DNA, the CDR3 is TGTGCCAGCAGCCAAGATCTGACAGTGAATACCTACAATGAGCAGTTCTTC. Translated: CASSQDLTVNTYNEQFF.

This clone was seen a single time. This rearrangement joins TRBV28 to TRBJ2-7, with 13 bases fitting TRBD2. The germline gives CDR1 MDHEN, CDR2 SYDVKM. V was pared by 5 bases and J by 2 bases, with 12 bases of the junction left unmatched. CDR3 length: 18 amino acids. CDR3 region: CASSTELAGGPIPYEQYF. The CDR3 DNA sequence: TGTGCCAGCAGTACCGAACTAGCGGGAGGGCCAATTCCCTACGAGCAGTACTTC.

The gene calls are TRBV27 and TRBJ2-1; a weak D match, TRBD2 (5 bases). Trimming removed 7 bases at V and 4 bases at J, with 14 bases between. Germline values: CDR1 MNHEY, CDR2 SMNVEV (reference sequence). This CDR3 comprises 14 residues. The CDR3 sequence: CASTPAAAYNEQFF. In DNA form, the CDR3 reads TGTGCCAGCACCCCAGCGGCTGCTTACAATGAGCAGTTCTTC.